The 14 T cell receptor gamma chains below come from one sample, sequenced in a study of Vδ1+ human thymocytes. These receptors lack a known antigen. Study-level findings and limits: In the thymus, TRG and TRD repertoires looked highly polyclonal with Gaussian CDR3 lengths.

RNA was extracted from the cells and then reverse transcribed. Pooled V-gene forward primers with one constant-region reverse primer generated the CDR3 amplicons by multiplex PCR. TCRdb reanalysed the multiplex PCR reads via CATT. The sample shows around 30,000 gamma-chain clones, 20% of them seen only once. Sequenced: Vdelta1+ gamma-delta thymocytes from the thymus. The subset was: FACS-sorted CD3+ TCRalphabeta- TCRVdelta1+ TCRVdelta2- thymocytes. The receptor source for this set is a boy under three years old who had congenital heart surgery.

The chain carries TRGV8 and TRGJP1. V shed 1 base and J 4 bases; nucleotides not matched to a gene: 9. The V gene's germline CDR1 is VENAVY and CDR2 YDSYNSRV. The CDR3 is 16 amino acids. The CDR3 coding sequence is TGTGCCACCTGGGATAGCGGGGGGGGCACTGGTTGGTTCAAGATATTT. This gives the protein CATWDSGGGTGWFKIF.

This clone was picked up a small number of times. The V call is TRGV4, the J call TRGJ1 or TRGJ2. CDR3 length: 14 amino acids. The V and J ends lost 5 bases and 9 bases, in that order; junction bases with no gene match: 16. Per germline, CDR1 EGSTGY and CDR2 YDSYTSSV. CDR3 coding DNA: TGTGCCACCTGGGCTTTTATGAGGCGTAGTAAGAAACTCTTT. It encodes CATWAFMRRSKKLF.

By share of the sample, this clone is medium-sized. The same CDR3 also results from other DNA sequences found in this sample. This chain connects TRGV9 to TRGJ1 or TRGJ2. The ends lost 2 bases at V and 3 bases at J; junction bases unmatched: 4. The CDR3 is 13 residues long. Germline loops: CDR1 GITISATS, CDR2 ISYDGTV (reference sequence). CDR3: CALWEAPYYKKLF. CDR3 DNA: TGTGCCTTGTGGGAGGCCCCTTATTATAAGAAACTCTTT.

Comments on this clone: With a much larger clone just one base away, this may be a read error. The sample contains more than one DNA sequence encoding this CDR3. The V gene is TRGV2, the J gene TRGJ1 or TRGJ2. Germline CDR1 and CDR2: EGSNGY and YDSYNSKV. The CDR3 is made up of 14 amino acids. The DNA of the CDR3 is TGTGCCACCTGGGACGGGCGGGGTTATTATAAGAAACTCTTC. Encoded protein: CATWDGRGYYKKLF.

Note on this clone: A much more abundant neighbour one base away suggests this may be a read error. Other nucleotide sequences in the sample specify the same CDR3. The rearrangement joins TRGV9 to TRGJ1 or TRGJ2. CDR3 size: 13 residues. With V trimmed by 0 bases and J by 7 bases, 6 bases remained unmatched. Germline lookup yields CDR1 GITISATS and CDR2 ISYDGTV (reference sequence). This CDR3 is CALWEVHSYKKLF. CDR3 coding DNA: TGTGCCTTGTGGGAGGTGCATAGCTATAAGAAACTCTTT.

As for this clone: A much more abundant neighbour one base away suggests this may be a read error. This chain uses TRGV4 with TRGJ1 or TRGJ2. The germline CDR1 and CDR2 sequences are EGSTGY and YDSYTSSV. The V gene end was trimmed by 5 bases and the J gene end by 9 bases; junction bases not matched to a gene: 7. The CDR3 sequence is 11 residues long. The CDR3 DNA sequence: TGTGCCACCTGGGGCGGGCCTAAGAAACTCTTT. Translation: CATWGGPKKLF.

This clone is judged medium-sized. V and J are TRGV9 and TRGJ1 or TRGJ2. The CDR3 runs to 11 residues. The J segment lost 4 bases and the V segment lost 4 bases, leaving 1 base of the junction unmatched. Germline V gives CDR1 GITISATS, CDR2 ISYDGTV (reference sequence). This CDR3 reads CALWDYYKKLF. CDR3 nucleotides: TGTGCCTTGTGGGACTATTATAAGAAACTCTTT.

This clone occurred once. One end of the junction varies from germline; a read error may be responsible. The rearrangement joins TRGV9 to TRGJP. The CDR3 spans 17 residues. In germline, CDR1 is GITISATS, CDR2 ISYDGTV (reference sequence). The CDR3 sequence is CALWEGCVELGKKVKVF. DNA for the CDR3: TGTGCCTTGTGGGAGGGGTGCGTAGAGTTGGGCAAAAAAGTCAAGGTATTT.

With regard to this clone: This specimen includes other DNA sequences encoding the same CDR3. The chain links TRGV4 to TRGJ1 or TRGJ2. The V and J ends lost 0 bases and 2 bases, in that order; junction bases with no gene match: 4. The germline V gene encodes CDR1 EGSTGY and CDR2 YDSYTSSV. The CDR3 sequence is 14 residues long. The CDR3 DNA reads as TGTGCCACCTGGGATGGGCCTTATTATTATAAGAAACTCTTT. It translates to CATWDGPYYYKKLF.

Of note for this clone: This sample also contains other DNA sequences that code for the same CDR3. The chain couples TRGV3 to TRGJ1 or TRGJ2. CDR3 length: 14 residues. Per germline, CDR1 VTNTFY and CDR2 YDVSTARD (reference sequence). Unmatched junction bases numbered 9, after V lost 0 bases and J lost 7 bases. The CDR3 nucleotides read TGTGCCACCTGGGACAGGCCCGTTGGGTATAAGAAACTCTTT. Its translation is CATWDRPVGYKKLF.

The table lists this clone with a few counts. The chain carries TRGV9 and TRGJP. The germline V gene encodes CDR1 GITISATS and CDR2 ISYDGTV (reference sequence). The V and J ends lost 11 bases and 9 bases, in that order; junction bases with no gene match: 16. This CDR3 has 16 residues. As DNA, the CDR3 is TGTGCCTCGGTGGCGTCCGAGGGGTTGGGCAAAAAAATCAAGGTATTT. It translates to CASVASEGLGKKIKVF.

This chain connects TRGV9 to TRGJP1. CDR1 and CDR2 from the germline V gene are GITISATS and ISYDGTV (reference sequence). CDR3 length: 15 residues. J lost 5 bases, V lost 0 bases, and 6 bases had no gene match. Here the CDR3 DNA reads TGTGCCTTGTGGGAGGTGAAGAGGACTGGTTGGTTCAAGATATTT. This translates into CALWEVKRTGWFKIF.

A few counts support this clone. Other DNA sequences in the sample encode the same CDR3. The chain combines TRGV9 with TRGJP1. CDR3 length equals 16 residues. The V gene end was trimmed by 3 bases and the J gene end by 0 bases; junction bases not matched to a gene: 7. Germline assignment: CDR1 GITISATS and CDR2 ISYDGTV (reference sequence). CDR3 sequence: CALWESGNTTGWFKIF. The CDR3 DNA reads TGTGCCTTGTGGGAGTCTGGTAATACCACTGGTTGGTTCAAGATATTT.

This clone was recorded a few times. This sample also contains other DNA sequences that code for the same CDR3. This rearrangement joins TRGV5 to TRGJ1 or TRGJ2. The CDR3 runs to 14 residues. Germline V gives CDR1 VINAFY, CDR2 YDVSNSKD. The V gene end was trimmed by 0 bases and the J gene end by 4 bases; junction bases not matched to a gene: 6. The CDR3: CATWDRHRYYKKLF. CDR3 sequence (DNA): TGTGCCACCTGGGACAGGCACCGATATTATAAGAAACTCTTT.